This is a list of T cell receptor beta chains from one sample in a study of radiation and T cells in renal cell carcinoma. Method: immunoSEQ multiplex PCR; TCRdb's copy keeps in-frame clones and lacks some. The data show about 91,000 clones, 70% to 85% seen once. The source was blood, collected from a patient whose treatment included radiotherapy and nephrectomy. The receptors here all came from a man aged 55 to 69 with renal cell carcinoma. Both conserved end residues are part of each CDR3. The order of the fields is clone size, J gene, V gene, D gene, CDR3 protein, CDR3 DNA. A D gene is named only where the DNA matches it firmly. The size entry is marked missing in some rows and otherwise reads once, few, many or a size class.

few TRBJ2-1 TRBV5-1 TRBD1 CASSLVRGHYNEQFF TGCGCCAGCAGCTTGGTAAGGGGGCACTACAATGAGCAGTTCTTC
. TRBJ1-3 TRBV10-2 . CASSESSGLGNTIYF TGCGCCAGCAGTGAGTCGTCGGGACTGGGAAACACCATATATTTT
. TRBJ2-5 TRBV10-1 TRBD2 CASSESGGGGETQYF TGCGCCAGCAGTGAGTCTGGCGGGGGAGGCGAGACCCAGTACTTC
. TRBJ2-1 TRBV5-6 . CASSLPAQVYNEQFF TGTGCCAGCAGCTTACCGGCACAGGTCTACAATGAGCAGTTCTTC
. TRBJ2-3 TRBV29-1 . CSVDLRGGTDTQYF TGCAGCGTTGATTTAAGAGGGGGCACAGATACGCAGTATTTT
few TRBJ1-1 TRBV18 TRBD1 CASSSRGWDTEAFF TGTGCCAGCTCAAGCAGGGGGTGGGACACTGAAGCTTTCTTT
few TRBJ1-1 TRBV2 TRBD1 CASRGGRSNQNTEAFF TGTGCCAGCAGAGGGGGCCGGTCTAACCAGAACACTGAAGCTTTCTTT
. TRBJ2-5 TRBV5-1 TRBD2 CASSYGTSGIETQYF TGCGCCAGCAGCTATGGGACTAGCGGGATAGAGACCCAGTACTTC
. TRBJ1-6 TRBV27 . CASSFQGYSPLHF TGTGCCAGCAGTTTCCAGGGTTATTCACCCCTCCACTTT
. TRBJ1-1 TRBV30 TRBD1 CAWGQGIPNTEAFF TGTGCCTGGGGACAGGGGATCCCGAACACTGAAGCTTTCTTT
. TRBJ2-1 TRBV5-1 TRBD2 CASRAGLAGNNEQFF TGCGCCAGCAGGGCCGGACTAGCGGGGAACAATGAGCAGTTCTTC
. TRBJ2-5 TRBV27 . CASSRGTLVSPETQYF TGTGCCAGCAGTAGGGGCACTCTAGTTTCGCCGGAGACCCAGTACTTC
. TRBJ2-1 TRBV7-3 . CASSLTDSSYNEQFF TGTGCCAGCAGCTTAACCGACAGCTCCTACAATGAGCAGTTCTTC
. TRBJ2-7 TRBV4-1 TRBD2 CASSQVPTGGRSTSYEQYF TGCGCCAGCAGCCAAGTCCCCACTGGCGGGAGGTCCACCTCCTACGAGCAGTACTTC
. TRBJ2-6 TRBV7-9 . CASSPRLGGPRSGANVLTF TGTGCCAGCAGCCCCCGGTTAGGGGGGCCTAGGTCTGGGGCCAACGTCCTGACTTTC
. TRBJ2-2 TRBV12-5 TRBD1 CASGSGQGDTGELFF TGTGCTAGTGGTTCCGGGCAGGGGGACACCGGGGAGCTGTTTTTT
. TRBJ2-3 TRBV11-1 TRBD1 CASMAGTGVYTQYF TGTGCCAGCATGGCCGGGACAGGGGTTTATACGCAGTATTTT
once TRBJ2-7 TRBV6-5 . CASSKYRAYEQYF TGTGCCAGCAGCAAGTACAGGGCCTACGAGCAGTACTTC
few TRBJ2-7 TRBV10-2 TRBD1 CASSRGTGNYEQYF TGCGCCAGCAGTCGGGGGACAGGGAACTACGAGCAGTACTTC
. TRBJ2-5 TRBV5-1 . CASSPGDTFQETQYF TGCGCCAGCAGCCCAGGGGACACTTTCCAAGAGACCCAGTACTTC
. TRBJ2-3 TRBV5-1 . CASSFNGRNTDTQYF TGCGCCAGCAGCTTTAACGGGAGAAATACAGATACGCAGTATTTT
. TRBJ2-7 TRBV28 TRBD1 CASRQTGAREQYF TGTGCCAGCAGGCAAACAGGGGCGCGGGAGCAGTACTTC
. TRBJ2-1 TRBV7-2 . CASSPPSVRADEQFF TGTGCCAGCAGCCCCCCTTCGGTGAGGGCGGATGAGCAGTTCTTC
. TRBJ2-1 TRBV10-3 . CAIKASDNEQFF TGTGCCATCAAGGCTAGCGACAATGAGCAGTTCTTC
. TRBJ1-1 TRBV5-1 TRBD1 CASSLARTGTEAFF TGCGCCAGCAGCTTGGCGAGGACAGGCACTGAAGCTTTCTTT
. TRBJ2-3 TRBV2 TRBD2 CASSGESGVPLTDTQYF TGTGCCAGCAGTGGGGAGAGCGGGGTCCCCTTAACAGATACGCAGTATTTT
. TRBJ2-7 TRBV27 TRBD2 CASSTITSGRSYEQYF TGTGCCAGCAGTACCATAACTAGCGGGAGGTCCTACGAGCAGTACTTC
. TRBJ1-2 TRBV6-1 TRBD1 CASRSLGTGYGYTF TGTGCCAGCAGAAGCCTAGGGACAGGGTATGGCTACACCTTC
. TRBJ1-2 TRBV5-1 TRBD1 CASSQRTGGRVNYGYTF TGCGCCAGCAGCCAAAGGACAGGGGGCAGGGTTAACTATGGCTACACCTTC
. TRBJ2-7 TRBV7-6 . CASSLVWGGENYEQYF TGTGCCAGCAGCTTAGTATGGGGTGGGGAGAACTACGAGCAGTACTTC
. TRBJ2-3 TRBV19 . CATKQGSTDTQYF TGTGCCACAAAACAGGGAAGCACAGATACGCAGTATTTT
. TRBJ1-2 TRBV4-1 . CASSQEHRPRGYTF TGCGCCAGCAGCCAAGAACACAGGCCAAGGGGCTACACCTTC
. TRBJ2-3 TRBV7-9 TRBD2 CASSNAGTSGTQYF TGTGCCAGCAGCAACGCCGGGACTAGTGGTACGCAGTATTTT
. TRBJ2-7 TRBV7-6 TRBD2 CASSGGLAGELGTYEQYF TGTGCCAGCAGTGGTGGACTAGCGGGAGAATTGGGAACCTACGAGCAGTACTTC
. TRBJ1-2 TRBV4-1 . CASSPAGELLYGYTF TGCGCCAGCAGCCCTGCCGGGGAGCTGCTTTATGGCTACACCTTC
. TRBJ1-2 TRBV5-1 . CASSLAGQHGYTF TGCGCCAGCAGCTTGGCGGGGCAGCATGGCTACACCTTC
. TRBJ1-5 TRBV7-2 . CASSGRPNQPQHF TGTGCCAGCAGTGGGCGCCCAAATCAGCCCCAGCATTTT
. TRBJ2-5 TRBV5-5 . CASSFGAEETQYF TGTGCCAGCAGCTTCGGGGCAGAAGAGACCCAGTACTTC
. TRBJ2-2 TRBV10-3 . CAISEEPNTGELFF TGTGCCATCAGTGAGGAGCCAAACACCGGGGAGCTGTTTTTT
. TRBJ2-7 TRBV28 TRBD2 CASGYSGRGSYEQYF TGTGCCAGCGGGTATAGCGGGAGGGGGAGCTACGAGCAGTACTTC
. TRBJ2-7 TRBV4-2 . CASSLALEFGTYEQYF TGTGCCAGCAGCCTAGCCTTAGAGTTCGGGACTTACGAGCAGTACTTC
. TRBJ1-4 TRBV6-5 . CASSYRVQGGGKLFF TGTGCCAGCAGTTATCGGGTACAGGGCGGAGGAAAACTGTTTTTT
. TRBJ2-2 TRBV25-1 TRBD1 CASSEGTGVTGELFF TGTGCCAGCAGTGAAGGGACAGGGGTGACCGGGGAGCTGTTTTTT
. TRBJ1-2 TRBV28 . CASNSAGRDGYTF TGTGCCAGCAATTCCGCAGGTCGTGATGGCTACACCTTC
. TRBJ2-1 TRBV2 TRBD2 CASSESAGEGSYEQFF TGTGCCAGCAGTGAATCGGCGGGAGAGGGGAGCTATGAGCAGTTCTTC
. TRBJ2-7 TRBV10-2 . CASSDGPLSGYEQYF TGCGCCAGCAGTGACGGGCCCCTCAGTGGGTACGAGCAGTACTTC
. TRBJ2-1 TRBV10-3 TRBD2 CATQGTSGSSYEQFF TGTGCCACGCAAGGGACTAGCGGGAGTAGCTATGAGCAGTTCTTC
. TRBJ1-2 TRBV19 . CASRIRRDNYGYTF TGTGCCAGTAGAATTCGGAGGGATAACTATGGCTACACCTTC
. TRBJ1-5 TRBV4-1 TRBD1 CASSHPLTGTDQPQHF TGCGCCAGCAGCCACCCCCTTACCGGGACAGATCAGCCCCAGCATTTT
. TRBJ2-2 TRBV6-7 TRBD1 CASSYGKVTGQGAIWELFF TGTGCCAGCAGTTACGGGAAGGTGACGGGACAGGGGGCGATCTGGGAGCTGTTTTTT
. TRBJ2-5 TRBV5-6 . CASSLRPGLQETQYF TGTGCCAGCAGCTTGCGGCCAGGGCTACAAGAGACCCAGTACTTC
. TRBJ1-1 TRBV5-1 . CASKSKEGMGGSTEAFF TGCGCCAGCAAATCCAAGGAGGGTATGGGCGGGAGCACTGAAGCTTTCTTT
. TRBJ2-3 TRBV10-3 . CAINAGLRNTDTQYF TGTGCCATCAATGCGGGACTCCGAAACACAGATACGCAGTATTTT
. TRBJ2-7 TRBV5-8 . CASSLAYEQYF TGTGCCAGCAGCTTGGCGTACGAGCAGTACTTC
. TRBJ2-3 TRBV19 . CASSSGQFLTDTQYF TGTGCCAGTAGTTCCGGACAGTTCCTCACAGATACGCAGTATTTT
. TRBJ2-1 TRBV2 . CASSEVSYHNEQFF TGTGCCAGCAGTGAAGTTAGCTACCACAATGAGCAGTTCTTC
. TRBJ1-1 TRBV23-1 . CASSQYSGAVGMNTEAFF TGCGCCAGCAGTCAATATTCCGGAGCAGTCGGAATGAACACTGAAGCTTTCTTT
. TRBJ2-5 TRBV4-2 . CASSQDRYQETQYF TGTGCCAGCAGCCAAGACCGGTACCAAGAGACCCAGTACTTC